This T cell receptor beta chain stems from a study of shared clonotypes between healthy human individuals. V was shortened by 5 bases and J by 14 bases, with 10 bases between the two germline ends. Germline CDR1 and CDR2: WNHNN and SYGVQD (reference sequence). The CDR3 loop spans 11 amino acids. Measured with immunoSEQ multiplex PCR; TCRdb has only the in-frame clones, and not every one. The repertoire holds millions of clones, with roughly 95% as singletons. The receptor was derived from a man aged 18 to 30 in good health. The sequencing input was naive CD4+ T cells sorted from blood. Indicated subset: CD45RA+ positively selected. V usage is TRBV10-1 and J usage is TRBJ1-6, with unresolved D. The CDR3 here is CASSIVPSLHF. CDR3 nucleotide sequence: TGCGCCAGCAGTATAGTCCCATCCCTCCACTTT.